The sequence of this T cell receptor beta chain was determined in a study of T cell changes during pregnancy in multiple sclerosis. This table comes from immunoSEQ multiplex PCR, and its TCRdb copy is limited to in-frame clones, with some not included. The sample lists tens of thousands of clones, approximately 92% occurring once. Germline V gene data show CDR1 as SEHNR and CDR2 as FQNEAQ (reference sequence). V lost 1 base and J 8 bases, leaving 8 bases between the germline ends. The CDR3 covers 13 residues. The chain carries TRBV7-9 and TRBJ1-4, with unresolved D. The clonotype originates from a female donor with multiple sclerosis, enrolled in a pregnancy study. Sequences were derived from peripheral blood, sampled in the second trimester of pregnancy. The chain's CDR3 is CASSLDRREKLFF. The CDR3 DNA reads TGTGCCAGCAGCTTAGATAGGAGGGAAAAACTGTTTTTT.